A selection of T cell receptor beta chains follows, all from one sample in a study of cytomegalovirus exposure and HLA in healthy donors. The protocol was immunoSEQ multiplex PCR, while the TCRdb copy is restricted to in-frame clones and leaves out a portion. The table includes about 180,000 clones, nearly 80% detected once. The source material was PBMCs. Every receptor here comes from a man aged 40-50 years in good health and CMV-seropositive. Both conserved end residues are part of each CDR3.

V	J	CDR3
TRBV5-1	TRBJ2-7	CASSLSGYEQYF
TRBV29-1	TRBJ2-3	CSVEKVTSATRDTQYF
TRBV7-2	TRBJ2-2	CASSPRLAGDTGELFF
TRBV9	TRBJ2-5	CASSGVSGGLGETQYF
TRBV19	TRBJ2-2	CASTPPGALSELFF
TRBV6-1	TRBJ1-1	CASTEPRTLWAFF
TRBV29-1	TRBJ2-3	CSLGREADTQYF
TRBV5-5	TRBJ2-7	CASSLAGAEQYF
TRBV5-1	TRBJ2-3	CASSLDRATDTQYF
TRBV27	TRBJ1-5	CASRPYRGDQPQHF
TRBV9	TRBJ2-1	CASSVTSGIYNEQFF
TRBV6-6	TRBJ1-6	CASSYSGGDGSPLHF
TRBV6-1	TRBJ2-7	CASSEVPSFSLGEQYF
TRBV9	TRBJ2-7	CASSVEGQSTYEQYF
TRBV10-3	TRBJ2-5	CATGREETQYF
TRBV9	TRBJ1-3	CASSVGLLQGAGNTIYF
TRBV19	TRBJ1-2	CASRTDPRTGSNYGYTF
TRBV4-2	TRBJ2-1	CASSQDSSGAYNEQFF
TRBV5-1	TRBJ2-3	CASSSGLAGRLDTQYF
TRBV6-1	TRBJ2-7	CASSEAIQGYEQYF
TRBV28	TRBJ2-7	CASSLTSGFTYEQYF